One and the same sample provided the 24 T cell receptor beta chains below, sequenced in a study of control samples from healthy donors and cancer patients. Sequencing was performed with immunoSEQ multiplex PCR; in TCRdb, only in-frame clones are kept and a portion is missing. The data show about 34,000 clones, about 86% seen once. The source material was PBMCs. These receptors all stem from a woman in her forties with lung cancer.

The chain combines TRBV6-2 or TRBV6-3 with TRBJ2-5, with D tentatively TRBD2 (6 bases). The length of the CDR3 is 13 residues. Germline CDR1 MNHEY, CDR2 SVGEGT. Trimming removed 5 bases from V and 4 bases from J, with 11 bases in between. The CDR3 here is CASSLIGGETQYF. The CDR3 bases are TGTGCCAGCAGTCTTATCGGGGGAGAGACCCAGTACTTC.

This chain uses TRBV7-9 with TRBJ2-5; TRBD1 might be the D (6 bases). There are 13 residues in the CDR3. Trimming shortened V by 2 bases and J by 5 bases, and 9 bases separated the two germline ends. Per germline, CDR1 SEHNR and CDR2 FQNEAQ (reference sequence). CDR3 nucleotides: TGTGCCAGCAGCTTAACAGGGTTGGAGACCCAGTACTTC. The encoded protein is CASSLTGLETQYF.

V usage is TRBV30 and J usage is TRBJ1-1, with a weak D call TRBD1 (5 bases). The CDR3 has 14 residues. The germline V gene encodes CDR1 GTSNPN and CDR2 SVGIG (reference sequence). Trimming cost V 2 bases and J 5 bases, with 15 bases left between them. CDR3 nucleotide sequence: TGTGCCTGGAGTAGCAACCAGGGTATAACTGAAGCTTTCTTT. It encodes CAWSSNQGITEAFF.

V is TRBV19 and J is TRBJ1-5; D is unclear. The germline V gene encodes CDR1 LNHDA and CDR2 SQIVND (reference sequence). Between the trimmed V and J ends, which lost 3 bases and 2 bases, there was a span of 8 bases. The CDR3 is 14 amino acids. This CDR3 is CASSIILGNQPQHF. The CDR3 DNA sequence: TGTGCCAGTAGTATTATCTTAGGCAATCAGCCCCAGCATTTT.

The chain couples TRBV5-5 to TRBJ2-7; D possibly corresponds to TRBD2 (6 bases). From germline, CDR1 is SGHKS and CDR2 YYEKEE (reference sequence). Trimming took off 5 bases at V and 3 bases at J, with 21 bases between the two ends. This CDR3 comprises 16 residues. The CDR3 here is CASSRTIQVTGYEQYF. The DNA of the CDR3 is TGTGCCAGCAGTAGGACTATCCAAGTCACGGGCTACGAGCAGTACTTC. The full variable domain, in which reference TRBV5-5 and TRBJ2-7 provide the parts outside the CDR3, is DAGVTQSPTHLIKTRGQQVTLRCSPISGHKSVSWYQQVLGQGPQFIFQYYEKEERGRGNFPDRFSARQFPNYSSELNVNALLLGDSALYLCASSRTIQVTGYEQYFGPGTRLTVT.

The V call is TRBV28, the J call TRBJ2-1; no firm D call. The germline V gene has CDR1 MDHEN and CDR2 SYDVKM. The CDR3 has 15 residues. Trimming shortened V by 1 base and J by 6 bases, and 13 bases separated the two germline ends. CDR3 region: CASSLFSLRSNEQFF. For the CDR3, the DNA is TGTGCCAGCAGTTTATTCAGTCTAAGATCCAATGAGCAGTTCTTC.

The chain is built from TRBV5-4 and TRBJ2-5, with D unresolved. In germline, CDR1 is SGHNT, CDR2 YYREEE (reference sequence). Trimming removed 2 bases from V and 4 bases from J, with 12 bases in between. The CDR3 is made up of 14 amino acids. CDR3 protein: CASSLSLRRETQYF. Here the CDR3 DNA reads TGTGCCAGCAGCTTATCTCTCAGGAGAGAGACCCAGTACTTC. The full variable domain, completed using reference TRBV5-4 and TRBJ2-5, is ETGVTQSPTHLIKTRGQQVTLRCSSQSGHNTVSWYQQALGQGPQFIFQYYREEENGRGNFPPRFSGLQFPNYSSELNVNALELDDSALYLCASSLSLRRETQYFGPGTRLLVL.

The chain employs TRBV6-1 and TRBJ2-7, with D perhaps assigned TRBD1 or TRBD2 (7 bases each). The CDR3 loop spans 14 amino acids. V lost 2 bases and J lost 3, with 11 bases in between. Germline V gene data show CDR1 as MNHNS and CDR2 as SASEGT. Written as DNA, the CDR3 is TGTGCCAGCAGTGAACAGGGGGGGGTCTACGAGCAGTACTTC. As protein: CASSEQGGVYEQYF.

This chain uses TRBV9 with TRBJ1-4, with 7 bases fitting TRBD1. This CDR3 comprises 15 residues. V trimming: 4 bases; J trimming: 5 bases; junction bases outside the gene matches: 8. Germline CDR1 is SGDLS and CDR2 is YYNGEE. CDR3 bases: TGTGCCAGCAGCCCCACAGGGGCATCAAATGAAAAACTGTTTTTT. As protein: CASSPTGASNEKLFF.

The rearrangement joins TRBV7-2 to TRBJ1-2; TRBD1 matches at 9 bases. The V gene end was trimmed by 0 bases and the J gene end by 8 bases; junction bases not matched to a gene: 10. The CDR3 has 16 amino acids. CDR1 and CDR2 (germline): SGHTA, FQGNSA. In nucleotides, the CDR3 is TGTGCCAGCAGCTTAGCGGGGGGGACAGGGCTAAAAGGCTACACCTTC. The encoded protein is CASSLAGGTGLKGYTF.

The gene calls are TRBV18 and TRBJ1-5; D ambiguous. The CDR3 covers 14 residues. Between the trimmed V and J ends, which lost 10 bases and 2 bases, there was a span of 15 bases. Looked up from germline, CDR1 is KGHSH and CDR2 is LQKENI. CDR3 in DNA: TGTGCCACCGCCGGCGAGGTTGGCAATCAGCCCCAGCATTTT. Its protein product is CATAGEVGNQPQHF.

This rearrangement joins TRBV7-9 to TRBJ1-2; no reliable D call. Trimming stripped 3 bases from V and 6 bases from J, with 8 bases between. CDR1 and CDR2 (germline): SEHNR, FQNEAQ (reference sequence). The CDR3 is 12 residues long. CDR3 sequence reads: CASSFEVHGYTF. Written as DNA, the CDR3 is TGTGCCAGCAGCTTCGAGGTCCATGGCTACACCTTC.

In this sample, this clone turned up a few times. Within the sample, other DNA sequences also encode this same CDR3. The CDR3 loop is CASSETHEQYF. The CDR3 coding sequence is TGTGCCAGCAGTGAGACACACGAGCAGTACTTC. The rearrangement links TRBV25-1 to TRBJ2-7; no reliable D call. In germline, CDR1 is MGHDK, CDR2 SYGVNS. This CDR3 spans 11 amino acids. V was trimmed by 3 bases and J by 5 bases, leaving 5 bases between them.

This chain uses TRBV10-3 with TRBJ1-1; D not resolved. Trimming left V 0 bases short and J 4 bases short, with 9 bases between. The germline gives CDR1 ENHRY, CDR2 SYGVKD. This CDR3 is 14 amino acids long. The CDR3 DNA follows: TGTGCCATCAGTGAGTCGGTGGCAGTCACTGAAGCTTTCTTT. Translated, it gives CAISESVAVTEAFF.

This chain uses TRBV11-1 with TRBJ2-1; 13 bases line up with TRBD2. Germline values: CDR1 SGHAT, CDR2 FQDESV (reference sequence). CDR3 length: 16 amino acids. Germline trimming cut 5 bases from V and 3 bases from J; bases unmatched to any gene: 4. The CDR3 reads CASSVLAGGVYNEQFF. CDR3 bases: TGTGCCAGCAGCGTACTAGCGGGGGGGGTCTACAATGAGCAGTTCTTC.

This chain joins TRBV5-6 and TRBJ2-3, with 9 bases aligning to TRBD2. V shed 2 bases and J 3 bases; nucleotides not matched to a gene: 10. The germline gives CDR1 SGHDT, CDR2 YYEEEE. The CDR3 runs to 17 residues. In DNA form, the CDR3 reads TGTGCCAGCAGCTTTTTAGCGGGGGCGGGCGGTACAGATACGCAGTATTTT. Encoded protein: CASSFLAGAGGTDTQYF.

This clone came up once. CDR3: CASSSGGTEAFF. The CDR3 nucleotides read TGTGCCAGCAGCTCAGGGGGGACTGAAGCTTTCTTT. The gene calls are TRBV11-3 and TRBJ1-1; 7 bases align to TRBD1. This CDR3 spans 12 amino acids. V trimming: 4 bases; J trimming: 5 bases; junction bases outside the gene matches: 1. Germline V gene sequence: CDR1 SGHNT, CDR2 YENEEA.

This clone has a handful of counts. The chain has TRBV20-1 and TRBJ2-2; TRBD2 is a possible D gene (6 bases). This CDR3 spans 13 amino acids. Germline loops: CDR1 DFQATT, CDR2 SNEGSKA (reference sequence). V was pared by 3 bases and J by 8 bases, with 13 bases between. CDR3 sequence: CSASTGEAGELFF. DNA of the CDR3: TGCAGTGCTAGTACGGGGGAAGCGGGGGAGCTGTTTTTT.

The chain links TRBV7-6 to TRBJ2-5; a weak D match, TRBD1 (6 bases). Germline V gene sequence: CDR1 SGHVS, CDR2 FNYEAQ. The CDR3 runs to 13 residues. Trimming shortened V by 2 bases and J by 4 bases, and 8 bases separated the two germline ends. CDR3 sequence reads: CASSLRGGETQYF. In DNA form, the CDR3 reads TGTGCCAGCAGCTTAAGAGGGGGAGAGACCCAGTACTTC.

The chain recombines TRBV5-4 with TRBJ1-1; D is possibly TRBD1 (6 bases). V was pared by 4 bases and J by 0 bases, with 13 bases between. Germline CDR1 reads SGHNT; CDR2 reads YYREEE (reference sequence). CDR3 length equals 15 residues. This CDR3 reads CASSVRGELNTEAFF. For the CDR3, the DNA is TGTGCCAGCAGCGTGAGGGGGGAGTTGAACACTGAAGCTTTCTTT.

This chain uses TRBV6-5 with TRBJ2-5; D gene uncertain. The V end lost 2 bases, the J end lost 1 base, and 2 bases lay between the germline ends. CDR3 length: 12 residues. Germline V gene lookup returns CDR1 MNHEY and CDR2 SVGAGI. The CDR3 region is CASSYGQETQYF. The CDR3 DNA sequence: TGTGCCAGCAGTTACGGCCAAGAGACCCAGTACTTC.

This clone was seen a single time. The chain combines TRBV3-1 (or the pseudogene TRBV3-2) with TRBJ1-6; D is undetermined. CDR1 LGHDT and CDR2 YNNKEL come from the germline V gene (reference sequence). CDR3 length equals 13 residues. V was shortened by 0 bases and J by 8 bases, with 5 bases between the two germline ends. The CDR3 protein is CASSQEWYSPLHF. The CDR3 DNA sequence: TGTGCCAGCAGCCAAGAATGGTATTCACCCCTCCACTTT.

This clone has just one count. This chain connects TRBV13 to TRBJ1-2; D not certain. From germline, CDR1 is PRHDT and CDR2 FYEKMQ (reference sequence). CDR3 size: 12 residues. V gave up 1 base and J gave up 8 bases, with 8 bases separating them. DNA for the CDR3: TGTGCCAGCAGCTTAGAGGCCAGGGGCTACACCTTC. Amino acids: CASSLEARGYTF. The full variable domain, in which reference TRBV13 and TRBJ1-2 provide the parts outside the CDR3, is AAGVIQSPRHLIKEKRETATLKCYPIPRHDTVYWYQQGPGQDPQFLISFYEKMQSDKGSIPDRFSAQQFSDYHSELNMSSLELGDSALYFCASSLEARGYTFGSGTRLTVV.

The chain uses TRBV30 and TRBJ2-1; D is undetermined. V was shortened by 0 bases and J by 9 bases, with 9 bases between the two germline ends. Germline V gene data show CDR1 as GTSNPN and CDR2 as SVGIG (reference sequence). This CDR3 comprises 12 residues. The CDR3 here is CAWSVDPAEQFF. The CDR3 coding sequence is TGTGCCTGGAGTGTAGACCCGGCTGAGCAGTTCTTC. Complete variable domain (other parts from reference TRBV30 and TRBJ2-1): SQTIHQWPATLVQPVGSPLSLECTVEGTSNPNLYWYRQAAGRGLQLLFYSVGIGQISSEVPQNLSASRPQDRQFILSSKKLLLSDSGFYLCAWSVDPAEQFFGPGTRLTVL.